The 21 T cell receptor beta chains below all came from one sample that was sequenced in a study of blood T cell repertoires in COVID-19. Data came from immunoSEQ multiplex PCR; TCRdb stores just in-frame clones and leaves some out. The table has about 160,000 clones, approximately 82% seen once. Material for sequencing was peripheral blood. These receptors all stem from a woman older than 75 with acute or convalescent COVID-19.

V and J are TRBV12-5 and TRBJ2-2; D remains ambiguous. Germline lookup yields CDR1 LGHNT and CDR2 FRNRAP. The CDR3 is 13 residues long. V shed 11 bases and J shed 1 base, with 11 bases lying between them. In nucleotides, the CDR3 is TGTGCTGATAGCACGGGGAACACCGGGGAGCTGTTTTTT. This sequence encodes CADSTGNTGELFF.

This sequence joins TRBV5-4 and TRBJ2-3; D is possibly TRBD2 (5 bases). Deletions cut 2 bases from V and 2 bases from J, with 15 bases between. This CDR3 spans 16 amino acids. Germline lookup yields CDR1 SGHNT and CDR2 YYREEE (reference sequence). The CDR3 protein is CASSLSPSGYTDTQYF. In DNA form, the CDR3 reads TGTGCCAGCAGCTTAAGTCCCAGCGGTTACACAGATACGCAGTATTTT.

There are a few counts of this clone. The chain couples TRBV6-2 or TRBV6-3 to TRBJ2-1; 7 bases map to TRBD2. V lost 2 bases to trimming and J lost 4 bases; unmatched junction nucleotides: 8. Germline CDR1 and CDR2: MNHEY and SVGEGT. The CDR3 has 16 amino acids. The CDR3 sequence is CASSYPGGGRYNEQFF. CDR3 sequence (DNA): TGTGCCAGCAGTTACCCTGGGGGGGGTCGTTACAATGAGCAGTTCTTC.

The genes are TRBV7-2 and TRBJ2-1, with 7 bases lining up with TRBD2. Trimming at V came to 0 bases and at J to 8 bases, leaving 13 bases not matched to a gene. The germline V gene has CDR1 SGHTA and CDR2 FQGNSA. CDR3 length: 17 residues. This chain's CDR3 is CASSLARYSGVADEQFF. The CDR3 nucleotides read TGTGCCAGCAGCTTAGCGAGGTACAGCGGGGTGGCCGATGAGCAGTTCTTC.

DNA of the CDR3: TGCAGCGGGGGGGACGTTAACACGGGAGGCTACACCTTC. As protein: CSGGDVNTGGYTF. The rearrangement uses TRBV29-1 and TRBJ1-2, with D possibly matching TRBD1 (5 bases). Germline lookup yields CDR1 SQVTM and CDR2 ANQGSEA. The CDR3 extends over 13 amino acids. Trimming took 7 bases from V and 8 from J, leaving 20 bases between them.

The chain is built from TRBV11-2 and TRBJ1-5; 10 nucleotides agree with TRBD1. Germline CDR1 reads SGHAT; CDR2 reads FQNNGV. This CDR3 region has 14 residues. Trimming cost V 2 bases and J 11 bases; bases outside gene matches: 6. The CDR3 is CASSLRTGGETQHF. As DNA, the CDR3 is TGTGCCAGCAGCTTAAGGACAGGGGGAGAGACCCAGCATTTT.

This chain joins TRBV5-1 and TRBJ2-7; 12 positions match TRBD1. V lost 3 bases, J lost 6 bases, and 7 bases stayed unmatched. Germline values: CDR1 SGHRS, CDR2 YFSETQ. CDR3 length equals 15 residues. CDR3 DNA sequence: TGCGCCAGCAGCTCGCCGGGACAGGGGGCTATCGAGCAGTACTTC. This encodes CASSSPGQGAIEQYF.

The chain combines TRBV18 with TRBJ2-7, with TRBD2 matching 9 bases. Germline V lookup: CDR1 KGHSH, CDR2 LQKENI. The CDR3 is 15 amino acids. The V segment lost 1 base and the J segment 4 bases; nucleotides outside the gene matches: 5. CDR3 in amino acids: CASSPLAGVRYEQYF. DNA of the CDR3: TGTGCCAGCTCACCACTAGCGGGAGTTCGGTACGAGCAGTACTTC.

The table lists this clone with many counts. The CDR3: CASSVGTSGREETQYF. The DNA of the CDR3 is TGTGCCAGCAGTGTGGGGACTAGCGGGAGAGAAGAGACCCAGTACTTC. The chain links TRBV2 to TRBJ2-5; 14 bases agree with TRBD2. The V segment lost 4 bases and the J segment 3 bases; nucleotides outside the gene matches: 4. Germline V gene sequence: CDR1 SNHLY, CDR2 FYNNEI. The CDR3 length is 16 residues.

The V call is TRBV10-3, the J call TRBJ2-7, with D uncertain. The V end was cut by 2 bases, the J end by 3 bases, with 5 bases between. The CDR3 runs 12 residues. Germline V gene data show CDR1 as ENHRY and CDR2 as SYGVKD. CDR3 coding DNA: TGTGCCATCAGTGAGCGGTTCTACGAGCAGTACTTC. This codes for CAISERFYEQYF.

This chain connects TRBV5-4 to TRBJ2-2; D is unresolved. Germline values: CDR1 SGHNT, CDR2 YYREEE (reference sequence). Trimming pared 0 bases from V and 2 bases from J, leaving 5 bases between. The CDR3 covers 14 residues. As DNA, the CDR3 is TGTGCCAGCAGCTTGGAAACTAACACCGGGGAGCTGTTTTTT. Translated: CASSLETNTGELFF.

The chain is built from TRBV2 and TRBJ2-1; possibly TRBD2 for D (5 bases). The CDR3 is 16 amino acids. Germline V CDR1 and CDR2: SNHLY, FYNNEI. V was trimmed by 5 bases and J by 6 bases, leaving 20 bases between them. In DNA, the CDR3 is TGTGCCAGCAGTAACGAGGCTAAAATTCGGGGCAATGAGCAGTTCTTC. It translates to CASSNEAKIRGNEQFF.

Only a few counts were recorded for this clone. The rearrangement links TRBV7-9 to TRBJ1-2; 9 bases match TRBD1. V lost 4 bases, J lost 6 bases, and 12 bases stayed unmatched. The CDR3 consists of 16 residues. CDR1 is SEHNR, CDR2 FQNEAQ, per germline (reference sequence). CDR3 sequence: CASSSRTGALINGYTF. As DNA, the CDR3 is TGTGCCAGCAGCTCCCGGACAGGGGCATTGATTAATGGCTACACCTTC.

The chain combines TRBV14 with TRBJ1-2; the D is unclear. Trimming removed 4 bases from V and 4 bases from J, with 10 bases in between. CDR3 length: 13 amino acids. CDR1 and CDR2 (germline): SGHDN, FVKESK. The CDR3 here is CASSRGGLYGYTF. CDR3 DNA sequence: TGTGCCAGCAGCCGAGGAGGCCTCTATGGCTACACCTTC.

The chain uses TRBV7-9 and TRBJ2-1; D is undetermined. Germline V lookup: CDR1 SEHNR, CDR2 FQNEAQ (reference sequence). V lost 4 bases and J 0 bases, leaving 22 bases between the germline ends. This CDR3 region has 19 residues. As DNA, the CDR3 is TGTGCCAGCAGCTCCTCTAGACGACTGGCCCGAAGCTCCTACAATGAGCAGTTCTTC. Protein product: CASSSSRRLARSSYNEQFF.

J is TRBJ1-5 and V is TRBV5-6; D possibly corresponds to TRBD1 (6 bases). V gave up 1 base and J gave up 3 bases, with 11 bases separating them. This CDR3 has 15 amino acids. CDR1 and CDR2 (germline): SGHDT, YYEEEE. The CDR3 reads CASSLTGSYNQPQHF. In DNA form, the CDR3 reads TGTGCCAGCAGCTTGACAGGGTCTTACAATCAGCCCCAGCATTTT.

V and J are TRBV10-3 and TRBJ2-7, with 13 bases that match TRBD2. Germline V gives CDR1 ENHRY, CDR2 SYGVKD. V dropped 4 bases and J dropped 2; count of bases not matched to a gene: 2. The CDR3 totals 15 residues. CDR3 DNA: TGTGCCATCAGTGCAGGGACTAGCGGGACCTACGAGCAGTACTTC. The encoded protein is CAISAGTSGTYEQYF.

This chain links TRBV4-1 with TRBJ1-5, with D unresolved. The CDR3 spans 14 residues. Germline lookup yields CDR1 MGHRA and CDR2 YSYEKL. Trimming removed 3 bases at V and 6 bases at J, with 12 bases between. CDR3 DNA sequence: TGCGCCAGCAGCCAGACGGTCGGGAGTCAGCCCCAGCATTTT. As protein: CASSQTVGSQPQHF.

The genes are TRBV10-3 and TRBJ2-7; 8 bases are shared with TRBD2. This CDR3 has 15 amino acids. V trimming: 9 bases; J trimming: 3 bases; junction bases outside the gene matches: 13. Germline CDR1 reads ENHRY; CDR2 reads SYGVKD. CDR3 DNA sequence: TGTGCCATTTCGAGCGGGGGAGCGGGGATCTACGAGCAGTACTTC. Translation: CAISSGGAGIYEQYF.

The chain recombines TRBV2 with TRBJ1-1, with a weak D call TRBD1 (6 bases). The ends were cut back, 9 bases at V and 5 bases at J, with 16 bases in the middle. Looked up from germline, CDR1 is SNHLY and CDR2 is FYNNEI. This CDR3 region has 13 residues. CDR3 in amino acids: CARSAGVGTEAFF. CDR3 nucleotides: TGTGCCAGGTCAGCAGGGGTCGGGACTGAAGCTTTCTTT.

This clone has just one count. The chain is built from TRBV5-4 and TRBJ2-1; tentative D call: TRBD2 (5 bases). The CDR3 has 17 residues. Germline CDR1 reads SGHNT; CDR2 reads YYREEE (reference sequence). Trimming stripped 3 bases from V and 2 bases from J, with 18 bases between. The CDR3 loop is CASSSTFGEGTYNEQFF. The CDR3 coding sequence is TGTGCCAGCAGCTCTACCTTCGGAGAGGGCACCTACAATGAGCAGTTCTTC.